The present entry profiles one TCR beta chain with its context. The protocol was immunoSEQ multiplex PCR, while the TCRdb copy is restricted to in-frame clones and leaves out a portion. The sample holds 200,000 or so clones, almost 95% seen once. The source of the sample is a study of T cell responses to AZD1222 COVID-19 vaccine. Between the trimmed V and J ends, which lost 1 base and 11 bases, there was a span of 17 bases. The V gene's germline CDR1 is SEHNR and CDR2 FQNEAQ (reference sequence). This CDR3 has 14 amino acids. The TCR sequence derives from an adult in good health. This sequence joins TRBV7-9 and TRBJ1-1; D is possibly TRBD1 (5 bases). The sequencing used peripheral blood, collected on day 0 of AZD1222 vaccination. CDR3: CASSLEAVDTVAFF. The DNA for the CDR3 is TGTGCCAGCAGCTTAGAGGCAGTGGACACGGTTGCTTTCTTT.